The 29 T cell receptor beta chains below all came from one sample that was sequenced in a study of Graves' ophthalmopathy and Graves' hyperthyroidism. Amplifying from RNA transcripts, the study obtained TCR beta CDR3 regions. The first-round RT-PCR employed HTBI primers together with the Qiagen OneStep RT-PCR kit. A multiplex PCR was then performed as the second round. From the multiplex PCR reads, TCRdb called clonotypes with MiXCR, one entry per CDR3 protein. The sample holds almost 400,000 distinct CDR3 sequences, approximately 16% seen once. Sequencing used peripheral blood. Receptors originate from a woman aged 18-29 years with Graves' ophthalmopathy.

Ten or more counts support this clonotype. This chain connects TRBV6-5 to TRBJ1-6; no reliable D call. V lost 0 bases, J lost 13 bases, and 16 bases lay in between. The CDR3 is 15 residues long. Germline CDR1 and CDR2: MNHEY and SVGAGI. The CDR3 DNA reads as TGTGCCAGCAGTTACTCGAGTCAATTCGGGGTCCCCCTCCACTTT. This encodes CASSYSSQFGVPLHF.

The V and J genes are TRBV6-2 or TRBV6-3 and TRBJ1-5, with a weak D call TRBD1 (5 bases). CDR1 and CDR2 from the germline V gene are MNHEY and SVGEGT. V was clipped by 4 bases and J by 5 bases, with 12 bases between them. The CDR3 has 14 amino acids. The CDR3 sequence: CASSSGSVDQPQHF. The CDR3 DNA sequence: TGTGCCAGCAGTTCAGGGTCGGTGGATCAGCCCCAGCATTTT.

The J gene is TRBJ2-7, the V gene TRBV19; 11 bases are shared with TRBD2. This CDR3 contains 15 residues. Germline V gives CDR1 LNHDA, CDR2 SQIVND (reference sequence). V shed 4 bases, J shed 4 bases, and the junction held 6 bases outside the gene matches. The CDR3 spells CASSTETSGEYEQYF. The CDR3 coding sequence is TGTGCCAGTAGTACCGAGACTAGCGGGGAGTACGAGCAGTACTTC.

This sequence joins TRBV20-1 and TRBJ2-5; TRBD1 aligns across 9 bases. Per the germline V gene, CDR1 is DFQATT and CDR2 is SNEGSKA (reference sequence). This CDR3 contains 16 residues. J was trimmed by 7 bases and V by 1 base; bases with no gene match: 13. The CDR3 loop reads CSARGPQGARPGTQYF. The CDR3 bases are TGCAGTGCTAGAGGCCCACAGGGGGCACGCCCGGGGACCCAGTACTTC.

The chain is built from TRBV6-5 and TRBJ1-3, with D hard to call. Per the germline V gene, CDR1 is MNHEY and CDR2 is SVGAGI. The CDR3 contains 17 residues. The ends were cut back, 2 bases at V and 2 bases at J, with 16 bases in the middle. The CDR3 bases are TGTGCCAGCAGTTACGGAAGACCGCGCGCCACTGGAAACACCATATATTTT. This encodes CASSYGRPRATGNTIYF.

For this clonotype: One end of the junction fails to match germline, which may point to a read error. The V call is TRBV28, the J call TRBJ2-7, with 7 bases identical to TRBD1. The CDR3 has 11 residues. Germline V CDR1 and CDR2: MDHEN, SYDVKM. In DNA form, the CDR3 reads TGTGCCAGCAGTTCCGACAGGGCCCATGACTTC. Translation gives CASSSDRAHDF.

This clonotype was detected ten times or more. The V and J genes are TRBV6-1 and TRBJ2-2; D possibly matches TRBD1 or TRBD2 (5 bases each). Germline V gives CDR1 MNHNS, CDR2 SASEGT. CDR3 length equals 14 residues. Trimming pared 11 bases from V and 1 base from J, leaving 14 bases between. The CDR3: CASQGTVNTGELFF. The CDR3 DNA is TGTGCCTCTCAAGGGACCGTGAACACCGGGGAGCTGTTTTTT.

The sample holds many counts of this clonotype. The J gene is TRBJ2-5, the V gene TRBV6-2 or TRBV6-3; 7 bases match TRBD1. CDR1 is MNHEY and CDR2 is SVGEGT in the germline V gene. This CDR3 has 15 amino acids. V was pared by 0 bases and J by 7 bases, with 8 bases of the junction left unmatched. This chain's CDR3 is CASSYSTGKVGTQYF. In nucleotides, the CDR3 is TGTGCCAGCAGTTACTCGACAGGGAAAGTTGGGACCCAGTACTTC.

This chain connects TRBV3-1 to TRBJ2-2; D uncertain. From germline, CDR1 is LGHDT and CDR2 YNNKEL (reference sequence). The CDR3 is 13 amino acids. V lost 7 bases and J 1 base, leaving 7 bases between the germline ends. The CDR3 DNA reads TGTGCCAGCATGTTTGGGAACACCGGGGAGCTGTTTTTT. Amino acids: CASMFGNTGELFF.

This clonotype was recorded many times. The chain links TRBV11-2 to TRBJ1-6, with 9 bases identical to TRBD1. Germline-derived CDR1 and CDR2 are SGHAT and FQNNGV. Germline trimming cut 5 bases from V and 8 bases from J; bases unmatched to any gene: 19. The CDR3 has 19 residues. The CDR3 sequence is CASSPGTGLQLPPHSPLHF. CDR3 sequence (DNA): TGTGCCAGCAGCCCCGGGACAGGGCTACAACTACCCCCCCATTCACCCCTCCACTTT.

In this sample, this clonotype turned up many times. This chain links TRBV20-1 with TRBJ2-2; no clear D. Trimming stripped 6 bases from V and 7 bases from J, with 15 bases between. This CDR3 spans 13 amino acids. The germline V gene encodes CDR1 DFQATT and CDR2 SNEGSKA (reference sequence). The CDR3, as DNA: TGCAGTGCCCAGTACCGTTCTAACGGGGAGCTGTTTTTT. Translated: CSAQYRSNGELFF.

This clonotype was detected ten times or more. CDR3 loop: CASSFGRFSGRTSYEQYF. The CDR3 DNA follows: TGTGCCAGCAGTTTTGGACGCTTCAGCGGGAGGACTTCCTACGAGCAGTACTTC. The chain carries TRBV12-3 or TRBV12-4 and TRBJ2-7; TRBD2 aligns across 9 bases. The CDR3 is 18 amino acids. V was clipped by 3 bases and J by 1 base; unmatched bases: 13.

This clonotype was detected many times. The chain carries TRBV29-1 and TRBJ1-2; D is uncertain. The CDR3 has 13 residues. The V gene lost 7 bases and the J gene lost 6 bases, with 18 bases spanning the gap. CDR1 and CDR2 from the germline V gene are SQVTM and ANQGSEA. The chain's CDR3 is CSARTASRNGYTF. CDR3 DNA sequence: TGCAGCGCCCGGACGGCTTCAAGGAATGGCTACACCTTC.

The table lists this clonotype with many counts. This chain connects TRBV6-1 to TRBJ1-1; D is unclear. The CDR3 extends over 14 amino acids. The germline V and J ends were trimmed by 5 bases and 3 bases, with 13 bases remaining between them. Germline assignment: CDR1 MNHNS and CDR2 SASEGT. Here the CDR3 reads CASSPTVIYTEAFF. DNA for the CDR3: TGTGCCAGCAGTCCGACCGTGATCTACACTGAAGCTTTCTTT.

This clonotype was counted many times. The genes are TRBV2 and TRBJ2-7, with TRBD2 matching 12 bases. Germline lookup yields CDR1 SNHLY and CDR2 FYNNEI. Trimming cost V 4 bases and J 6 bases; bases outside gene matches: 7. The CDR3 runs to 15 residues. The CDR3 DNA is TGTGCCAGCAGTGGGACTAGCGGGAAAAGGAGCGAGCAGTACTTC. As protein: CASSGTSGKRSEQYF.

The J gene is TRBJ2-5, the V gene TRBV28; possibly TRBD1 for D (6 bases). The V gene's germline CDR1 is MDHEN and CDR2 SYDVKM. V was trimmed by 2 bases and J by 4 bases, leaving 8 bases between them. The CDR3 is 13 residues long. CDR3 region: CASSLGQTETQYF. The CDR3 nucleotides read TGTGCCAGCAGTTTAGGACAGACAGAGACCCAGTACTTC.

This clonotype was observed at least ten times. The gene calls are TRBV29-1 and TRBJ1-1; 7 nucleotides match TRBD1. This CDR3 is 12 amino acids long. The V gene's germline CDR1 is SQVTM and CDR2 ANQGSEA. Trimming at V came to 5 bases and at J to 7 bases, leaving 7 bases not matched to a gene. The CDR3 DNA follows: TGCAGCGTTAACACAGGGGAAGTTGAAGCTTTCTTT. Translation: CSVNTGEVEAFF.

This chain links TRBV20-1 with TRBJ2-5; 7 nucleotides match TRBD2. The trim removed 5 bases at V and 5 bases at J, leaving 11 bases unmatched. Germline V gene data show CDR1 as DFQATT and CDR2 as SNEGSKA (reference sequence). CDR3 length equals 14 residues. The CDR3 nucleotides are TGCAGTGCTGCAAAGGGCGGGAGCTCTGAGACCCAGTACTTC. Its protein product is CSAAKGGSSETQYF.

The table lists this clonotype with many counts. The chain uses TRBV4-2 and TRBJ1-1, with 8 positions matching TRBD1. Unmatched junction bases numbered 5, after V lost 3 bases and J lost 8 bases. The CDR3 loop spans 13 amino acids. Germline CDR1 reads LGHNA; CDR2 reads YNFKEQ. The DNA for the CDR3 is TGTGCCAGCAGCCACAGGACAGGGTGGGAAGCTTTCTTT. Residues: CASSHRTGWEAFF.

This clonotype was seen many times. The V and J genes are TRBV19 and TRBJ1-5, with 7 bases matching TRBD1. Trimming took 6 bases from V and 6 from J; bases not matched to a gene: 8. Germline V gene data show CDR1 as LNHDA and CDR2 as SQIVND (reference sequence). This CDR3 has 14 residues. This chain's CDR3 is CASSKRQGAQPQHF. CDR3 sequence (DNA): TGTGCCAGTAGCAAACGACAGGGTGCTCAGCCCCAGCATTTT.

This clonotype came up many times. The CDR3 is CASGLGAGSGTEAFF. In DNA, the CDR3 is TGTGCCAGCGGCCTGGGGGCGGGGTCGGGCACTGAAGCTTTCTTT. This chain links TRBV12-3 or TRBV12-4 with TRBJ1-1; maybe TRBD1 (6 bases). V dropped 8 bases and J dropped 4 bases, with 20 bases sitting between them. CDR3 length: 15 amino acids.

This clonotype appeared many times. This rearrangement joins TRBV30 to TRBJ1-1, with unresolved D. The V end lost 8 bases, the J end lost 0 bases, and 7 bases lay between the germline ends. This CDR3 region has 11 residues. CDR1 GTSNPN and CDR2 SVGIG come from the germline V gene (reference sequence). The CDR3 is CAGDLNTEAFF. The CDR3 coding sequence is TGTGCCGGCGACCTGAACACTGAAGCTTTCTTT. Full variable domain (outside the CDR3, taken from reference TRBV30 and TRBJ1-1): SQTIHQWPATLVQPVGSPLSLECTVEGTSNPNLYWYRQAAGRGLQLLFYSVGIGQISSEVPQNLSASRPQDRQFILSSKKLLLSDSGFYLCAGDLNTEAFFGQGTRLTVV.

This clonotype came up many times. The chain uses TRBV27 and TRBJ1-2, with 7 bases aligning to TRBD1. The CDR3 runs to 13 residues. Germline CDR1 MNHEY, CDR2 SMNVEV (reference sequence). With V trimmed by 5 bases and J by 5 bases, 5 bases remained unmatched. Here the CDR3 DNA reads TGTGCCAGCAGTAGGGACAGTGGTTATGGCTACACCTTC. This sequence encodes CASSRDSGYGYTF.

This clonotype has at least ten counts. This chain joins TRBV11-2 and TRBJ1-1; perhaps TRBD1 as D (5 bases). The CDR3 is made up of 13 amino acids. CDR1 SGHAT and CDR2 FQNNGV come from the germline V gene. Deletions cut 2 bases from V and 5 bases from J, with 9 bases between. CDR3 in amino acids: CASSLYGGTEAFF. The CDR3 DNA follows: TGTGCCAGCAGCTTATATGGGGGGACTGAAGCTTTCTTT.

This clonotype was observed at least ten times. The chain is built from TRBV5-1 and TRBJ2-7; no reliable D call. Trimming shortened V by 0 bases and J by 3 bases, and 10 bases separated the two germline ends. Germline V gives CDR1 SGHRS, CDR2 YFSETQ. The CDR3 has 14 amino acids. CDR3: CASSLESQNYEQYF. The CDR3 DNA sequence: TGCGCCAGCAGCTTGGAATCACAAAACTACGAGCAGTACTTC. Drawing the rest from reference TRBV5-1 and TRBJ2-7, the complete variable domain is KAGVTQTPRYLIKTRGQQVTLSCSPISGHRSVSWYQQTPGQGLQFLFEYFSETQRNKGNFPGRFSGRQFSNSRSEMNVSTLELGDSALYLCASSLESQNYEQYFGPGTRLTVT.

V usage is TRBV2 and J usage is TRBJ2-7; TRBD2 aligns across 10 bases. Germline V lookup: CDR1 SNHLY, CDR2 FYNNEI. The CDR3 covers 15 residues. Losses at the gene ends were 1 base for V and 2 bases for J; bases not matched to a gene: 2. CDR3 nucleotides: TGTGCCAGCAGTGAAGAGAGCGGGAGGGCCTACGAGCAGTACTTC. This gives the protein CASSEESGRAYEQYF.

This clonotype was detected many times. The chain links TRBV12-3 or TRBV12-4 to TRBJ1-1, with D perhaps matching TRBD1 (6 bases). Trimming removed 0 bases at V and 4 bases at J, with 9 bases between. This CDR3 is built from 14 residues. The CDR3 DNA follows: TGTGCCAGCAGTTTAGCAGAGGGGGGCACTGAAGCTTTCTTT. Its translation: CASSLAEGGTEAFF.

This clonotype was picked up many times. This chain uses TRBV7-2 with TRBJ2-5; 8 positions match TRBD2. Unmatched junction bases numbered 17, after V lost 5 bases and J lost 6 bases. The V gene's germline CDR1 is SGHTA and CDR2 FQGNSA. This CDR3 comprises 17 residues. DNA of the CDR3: TGTGCCAGCAGCCCAGTAGGTACTAGCGGAATCGGGAAGACCCAGTACTTC. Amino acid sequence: CASSPVGTSGIGKTQYF.

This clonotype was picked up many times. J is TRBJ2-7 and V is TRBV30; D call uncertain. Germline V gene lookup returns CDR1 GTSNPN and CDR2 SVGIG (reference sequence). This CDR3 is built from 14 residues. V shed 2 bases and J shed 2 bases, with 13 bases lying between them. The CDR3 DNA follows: TGTGCCTGGAGTCCACTATACCGGGCCTACGAGCAGTACTTC. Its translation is CAWSPLYRAYEQYF. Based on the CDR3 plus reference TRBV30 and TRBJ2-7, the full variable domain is SQTIHQWPATLVQPVGSPLSLECTVEGTSNPNLYWYRQAAGRGLQLLFYSVGIGQISSEVPQNLSASRPQDRQFILSSKKLLLSDSGFYLCAWSPLYRAYEQYFGPGTRLTVT.